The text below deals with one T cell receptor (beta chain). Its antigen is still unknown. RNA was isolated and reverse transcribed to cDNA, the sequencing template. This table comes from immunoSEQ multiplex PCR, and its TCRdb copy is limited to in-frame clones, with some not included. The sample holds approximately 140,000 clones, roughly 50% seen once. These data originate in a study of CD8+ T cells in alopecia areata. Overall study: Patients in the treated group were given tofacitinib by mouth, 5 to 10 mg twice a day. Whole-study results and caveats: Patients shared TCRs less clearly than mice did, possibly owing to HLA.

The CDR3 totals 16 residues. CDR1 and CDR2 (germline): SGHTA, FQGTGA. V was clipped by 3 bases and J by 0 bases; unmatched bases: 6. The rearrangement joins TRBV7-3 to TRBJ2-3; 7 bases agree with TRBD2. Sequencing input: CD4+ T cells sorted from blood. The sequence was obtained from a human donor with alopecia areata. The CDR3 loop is CASSLSSGTSTDTQYF. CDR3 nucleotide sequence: TGTGCCAGCAGCTTGTCTAGCGGCACTAGCACAGATACGCAGTATTTT. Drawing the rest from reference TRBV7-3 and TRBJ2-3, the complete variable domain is GAGVSQTPSNKVTEKGKYVELRCDPISGHTALYWYRQSLGQGPEFLIYFQGTGAADDSGLPNDRFFAVRPEGSVSTLKIQRTERGDSAVYLCASSLSSGTSTDTQYFGPGTRLTVL.